This TCR beta chain came from a study of beta chain features in type 1 diabetes (dated by TCRdb to between 2018 and 2020). For the wider study: Mean age, gender distribution, total cell number and subset yield did not differ between patients and healthy donors. A total of roughly 100 million sorted cells were examined across all samples, and the number of cells per subset was strongly correlated with RNA yield. The study compared TCRB repertoires of sorted circulating CD4+ T cell subsets between recently diagnosed type 1 diabetes patients and matched healthy donors. Regulatory and stem cell-like memory subsets were obtained from only 8 patients and roughly eight healthy donors, while naive and central memory subsets were obtained from all 28 donors. What the authors observed across the whole study: A moderate but significant shortening of TCRB CDR3 length was observed in type 1 diabetes patients in all four CD4+ subsets. Because the HLA sub-analyses included only small numbers of individuals, any influence of HLA type on TCRB rearrangement was left unresolved. The naive, central memory and regulatory TCRB repertoires appeared to resemble one another more closely among patients than among healthy donors. Shorter templates might be favored by PCR, yet because patient and control samples were amplified and corrected together, any such skew would affect both groups equally. At VDJ recombination sites, type 1 diabetes patients had fewer insertions and more deleted nucleotides, which implies abnormalities in thymic rearrangement. Because cDNA rather than genomic DNA was sequenced, highly expressing activated cells could have been over-represented, although no difference in activation and CD3 levels was found between groups.

A single peripheral blood draw of about 116 mL on average was collected from each donor into heparinised tubes. Naive, central memory, regulatory and stem cell-like memory CD4+ T cells were sorted on a BD FACSAria II using a panel including CD45RO, CCR7, CD25, CD127, CD95 and CD27. A purity above 98% was achieved for all sorted populations. PBMCs were isolated right away by Lymphoprep density gradient centrifugation and were stained directly, without culture. To minimize batch effects, samples were stained and sorted in pairs, one healthy donor with one patient per experiment. A few counts support this clone. Its specific antigen is unknown. There are no base qualities to consult, and no much larger clone falls within one base. The entire amount of isolated RNA was reverse transcribed using the High Capacity cDNA Reverse Transcription Kit, so the sequenced TCRB transcripts were expressed ones. Naive, central memory and regulatory T cell samples underwent deep immunoSEQ sequencing, averaging about 3.57 million total reads per sample. Sorted cells were lysed in RLT buffer and RNA was extracted with DNase-treated RNeasy Micro or Mini kits, depending on cell number. Each cell subset was processed on its own to prevent cross-contamination, while patient and healthy donor samples were processed together. TCRB sequences were amplified from cDNA with the immunoSEQ multiplex PCR, producing 87-bp fragments spanning the CDR3 region. Sequencing of the amplicons was performed on the Illumina HiSeq platform. On the authors' methods: PCR bias was corrected computationally using synthetic template baselines, and reads within Hamming distance 2 were collapsed, with unmergeable singletons discarded. Reads were aligned against IMGT so that V, D and J genes, CDR3 length and insertions or deletions at six rearrangement sites could be assigned. Within each subset, clonotype counts were normalized to sorted cell number, and only after that were true diversity and Gini coefficients computed with the tcR R package. The overlap coefficient, calculated on TCRB nucleotide sequences, was used to measure repertoire sharing. Out-of-frame TCRB sequences from naive cells were analyzed to stand in for the pre-selection repertoire. Held by TCRdb, this immuneACCESS table contains in-frame sequences only and omits some clones. Under half of the omission traces to an unresolved V gene where checked; the cause of the rest is unknown. The V and J calls and clone size are taken from that table; D and trimming were inferred from the DNA. The table for this sample lists about 410,000 clones; 11% to 15% of them were counted only once. Roughly 0.038% of the sample is taken by the ten largest.

CDR1 PRHDT and CDR2 FYEKMQ are derived from the germline V gene (reference sequence). The CDR3 starts with the cysteine, ends with the phenylalanine, and has 16 residues. CDR3 DNA only is kept here, 48 bases in frame from base 1. Here V drops 5 bases and J drops 3 bases, and the junction holds 8 bases not matched to any gene. Rearrangement joined TRBV13 to TRBJ2-3; 10 of the junction bases match TRBD2. Sample: naive CD4+ T cells from blood. The cell subset or site tag for this specimen amounts to: true naive CD4+ T cells. The clonotype originates from a man younger than 45 in good health. The CDR3 protein is CASSGTLAGVTDTQYF. The nucleotide sequence reads as follows: TGTGCCAGCAGCGGAACGCTAGCGGGGGTGACAGATACGCAGTATTTT.